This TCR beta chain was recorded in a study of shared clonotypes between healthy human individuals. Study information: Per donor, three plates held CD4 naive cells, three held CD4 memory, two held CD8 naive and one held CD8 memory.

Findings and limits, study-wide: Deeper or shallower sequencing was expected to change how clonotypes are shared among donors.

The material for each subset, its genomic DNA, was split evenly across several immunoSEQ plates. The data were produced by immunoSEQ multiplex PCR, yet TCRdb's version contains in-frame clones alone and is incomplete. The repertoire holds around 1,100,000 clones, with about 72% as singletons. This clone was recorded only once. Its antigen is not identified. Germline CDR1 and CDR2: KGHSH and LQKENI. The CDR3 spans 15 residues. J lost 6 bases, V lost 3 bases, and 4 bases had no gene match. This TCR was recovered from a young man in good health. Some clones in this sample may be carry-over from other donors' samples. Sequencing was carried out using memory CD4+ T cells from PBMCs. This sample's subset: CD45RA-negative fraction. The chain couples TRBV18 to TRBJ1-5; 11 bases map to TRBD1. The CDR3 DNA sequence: TGTGCCAGCTCACCGCCTGGACAGGGGGCTCAGCCCCAGCATTTT. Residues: CASSPPGQGAQPQHF.